This is a list of T cell receptor beta chains from one sample in a study of control samples from healthy donors and cancer patients. TCRdb's table, derived via immunoSEQ multiplex PCR, lists solely in-frame clones and lacks some. The sample lists about 160,000 clones; around 94% were seen once. Specimen: PBMCs. These receptors were collected from a man in his sixties with colorectal cancer. CDR3s include the opening cysteine and the closing phenylalanine or tryptophan. Fields, in order: V gene, D gene, J gene, clone size, CDR3 protein, CDR3 DNA. A D gene is named only where the DNA matches it firmly. Expanded clones get a size class; other rows say once, few or many, or leave the size out.

V: TRBV27
D: TRBD1
J: TRBJ2-1
size: NA
CDR3: CASSLGSVQGVANEQFF
DNA: TGTGCCAGCAGTTTAGGTTCGGTACAGGGGGTTGCAAATGAGCAGTTCTTC

V: TRBV7-2
D: TRBD2
J: TRBJ2-5
size: NA
CDR3: CASSLIAGGGTQYF
DNA: TGTGCCAGCAGCTTAATAGCGGGGGGTGGGACCCAGTACTTC

V: TRBV4-1
D: TRBD1
J: TRBJ2-7
size: NA
CDR3: CASSPGQGAAYEQYF
DNA: TGCGCCAGCAGCCCGGGACAGGGAGCTGCTTACGAGCAGTACTTC

V: TRBV4-1
D: NA
J: TRBJ1-3
size: NA
CDR3: CASSQETGLSSGNTIYF
DNA: TGCGCCAGCAGCCAAGAGACAGGACTAAGCTCTGGAAACACCATATATTTT

V: TRBV6-5
D: TRBD1
J: TRBJ2-4
size: NA
CDR3: CASRAGTGAKNIQYF
DNA: TGTGCCAGCAGAGCCGGGACAGGGGCCAAAAACATTCAGTACTTC

V: TRBV11-2
D: NA
J: TRBJ2-3
size: NA
CDR3: CASSTLGGGLTDTQYF
DNA: TGTGCCAGCAGCACCTTAGGGGGGGGGCTCACAGATACGCAGTATTTT

V: TRBV19
D: NA
J: TRBJ1-5
size: NA
CDR3: CASSREDSNQPQHF
DNA: TGTGCCAGTAGCCGAGAGGATAGCAATCAGCCCCAGCATTTT

V: TRBV9
D: TRBD2
J: TRBJ2-5
size: NA
CDR3: CASSVEPATSGVSSFVETQYF
DNA: TGTGCCAGCAGCGTAGAACCCGCGACTAGCGGGGTTTCCAGCTTCGTGGAGACCCAGTACTTC

V: TRBV18
D: NA
J: TRBJ1-4
size: NA
CDR3: CASSPRTAATNEKLFF
DNA: TGTGCCAGCTCACCGCGGACAGCCGCAACTAATGAAAAACTGTTTTTT

V: TRBV5-8
D: NA
J: TRBJ2-2
size: NA
CDR3: CASSLRKGVTGELFF
DNA: TGTGCCAGCAGCTTGAGGAAGGGAGTAACCGGGGAGCTGTTTTTT

V: TRBV19
D: NA
J: TRBJ1-2
size: NA
CDR3: CASSPHRAPGGYTF
DNA: TGTGCCAGTAGCCCCCACCGGGCCCCGGGAGGCTACACCTTC

V: TRBV6-1
D: NA
J: TRBJ1-1
size: NA
CDR3: CASSDLFRDTEAFF
DNA: TGTGCCAGCAGTGACCTCTTCCGGGACACTGAAGCTTTCTTT

V: TRBV7-9
D: TRBD1
J: TRBJ2-7
size: NA
CDR3: CASSGDRGGEQYF
DNA: TGTGCCAGCAGCGGCGACAGGGGTGGAGAGCAGTACTTC

V: TRBV19
D: NA
J: TRBJ2-3
size: NA
CDR3: CASSVGTDTQYF
DNA: TGTGCCAGTAGTGTGGGAACAGATACGCAGTATTTT

V: TRBV2
D: TRBD1
J: TRBJ1-2
size: NA
CDR3: CASTGTDYGYTF
DNA: TGTGCCAGCACCGGGACAGACTATGGCTACACCTTC

V: TRBV30
D: TRBD1
J: TRBJ1-5
size: NA
CDR3: CAWSPTGGAHQPQHF
DNA: TGTGCCTGGAGCCCGACAGGGGGCGCGCATCAGCCCCAGCATTTT

V: TRBV4-1
D: NA
J: TRBJ1-1
size: NA
CDR3: CASSQFFDLNTEAFF
DNA: TGCGCCAGCAGCCAATTCTTCGACTTGAACACTGAAGCTTTCTTT

V: TRBV19
D: NA
J: TRBJ1-5
size: NA
CDR3: CASSIAGGQPQHF
DNA: TGTGCCAGTAGTATTGCGGGAGGCCAGCCCCAGCATTTT

V: TRBV5-1
D: NA
J: TRBJ2-7
size: NA
CDR3: CASSLDAVEQHF
DNA: TGCGCCAGCAGCTTGGACGCCGTCGAGCAGCACTTC

V: TRBV21-1
D: NA
J: TRBJ2-7
size: NA
CDR3: CEDPSGGRVYEQYF
DNA: TGTGAAGACCCGAGCGGGGGGCGGGTCTACGAGCAGTACTTC

V: TRBV4-2
D: TRBD2
J: TRBJ2-1
size: once
CDR3: CASSRGAPAGGRNEQFF
DNA: TGTGCCAGCAGCCGAGGGGCCCCAGCGGGGGGGCGGAATGAGCAGTTCTTC

V: TRBV4-1
D: NA
J: TRBJ2-1
size: NA
CDR3: CASSTWGLGANEQFF
DNA: TGCGCCAGCAGCACCTGGGGGCTAGGGGCAAATGAGCAGTTCTTC

V: TRBV27
D: NA
J: TRBJ1-5
size: NA
CDR3: CASSLSSRGFHSNQPQHF
DNA: TGTGCCAGCAGTTTATCCTCCAGGGGCTTCCATAGCAATCAGCCCCAGCATTTT

V: TRBV28
D: NA
J: TRBJ1-2
size: once
CDR3: CASRSGYEGGYTF
DNA: TGTGCCAGCAGGTCAGGGTACGAAGGTGGCTACACCTTC

V: TRBV4-1
D: TRBD1
J: TRBJ2-2
size: NA
CDR3: CASSQVQGDTGELFF
DNA: TGCGCCAGCAGCCAAGTACAGGGGGACACCGGGGAGCTGTTTTTT

V: TRBV5-6
D: NA
J: TRBJ1-3
size: NA
CDR3: CASTQLGAQYTIYF
DNA: TGTGCCAGCACCCAATTGGGGGCTCAGTACACCATATATTTT

V: TRBV10-3
D: TRBD1
J: TRBJ1-4
size: NA
CDR3: CASGTGREKLFF
DNA: TGTGCCTCCGGGACAGGGCGCGAAAAACTGTTTTTT

V: TRBV24-1
D: NA
J: TRBJ2-7
size: NA
CDR3: CATSDGGLGYEQYF
DNA: TGTGCCACCAGTGATGGAGGTCTAGGCTACGAGCAGTACTTC

V: TRBV7-8
D: TRBD1
J: TRBJ1-1
size: NA
CDR3: CASSPAGQGKAFF
DNA: TGTGCCAGCAGCCCTGCCGGACAGGGTAAAGCTTTCTTT

V: TRBV7-2
D: TRBD1
J: TRBJ1-2
size: NA
CDR3: CASSSQGATNYGYTF
DNA: TGTGCCAGCAGCTCTCAGGGGGCTACTAACTATGGCTACACCTTC

V: TRBV7-2
D: TRBD1
J: TRBJ1-5
size: once
CDR3: CASSLASTGGQPQHF
DNA: TGTGCCAGCAGCTTAGCTTCGACAGGGGGTCAGCCCCAGCATTTT

V: TRBV4-3
D: TRBD2
J: TRBJ2-1
size: NA
CDR3: CASSQDLLAGYNEQFF
DNA: TGCGCCAGCAGCCAAGATTTACTAGCGGGGTACAATGAGCAGTTCTTC

V: TRBV25-1
D: TRBD2
J: TRBJ2-2
size: NA
CDR3: CASSRGDLRELFF
DNA: TGTGCCAGCAGTCGGGGGGACTTGCGGGAGCTGTTTTTT